This TCR beta chain is from a study of somatic mutations in cytotoxic T cells in rheumatoid arthritis. Generated by immunoSEQ multiplex PCR, the TCRdb table keeps only in-frame clones and is missing some. Of about 14,000 clones in the sample, 82% were seen once. The CDR3 has 15 amino acids. Per the germline V gene, CDR1 is SGHAT and CDR2 is FQNNGV. V trimming: 1 base; J trimming: 5 bases; junction bases outside the gene matches: 6. The rearrangement uses TRBV11-2 and TRBJ2-5; TRBD2 agrees at 8 bases. The sequenced sample was CD8+ T cells sorted from blood. The sequence was collected from an adult with rheumatoid arthritis. CDR3 sequence: CASSLVPGGRETQYF. The CDR3 DNA reads TGTGCCAGCAGCTTAGTACCGGGAGGGAGGGAGACCCAGTACTTC.